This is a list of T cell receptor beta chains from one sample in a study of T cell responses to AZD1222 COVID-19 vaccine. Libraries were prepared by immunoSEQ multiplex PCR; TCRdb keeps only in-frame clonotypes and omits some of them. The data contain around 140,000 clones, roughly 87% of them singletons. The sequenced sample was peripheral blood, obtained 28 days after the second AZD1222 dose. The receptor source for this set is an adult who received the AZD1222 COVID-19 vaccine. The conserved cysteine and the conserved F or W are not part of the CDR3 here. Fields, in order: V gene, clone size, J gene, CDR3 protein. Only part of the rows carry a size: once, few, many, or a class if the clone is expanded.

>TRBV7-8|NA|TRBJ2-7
ASSLQYSEQY
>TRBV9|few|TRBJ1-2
ASSVGIPGQGYGYT
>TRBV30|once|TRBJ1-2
AWSLYISADGYT
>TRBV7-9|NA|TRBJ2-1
ASSVVLAGRNNEQF
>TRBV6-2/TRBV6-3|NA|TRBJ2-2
ASSQTGTGELF
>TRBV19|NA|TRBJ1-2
ASTNGWSYGYT
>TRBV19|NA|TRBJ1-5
ASSKGTQANQPQH
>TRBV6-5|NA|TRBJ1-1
ASSSTTGGRGTEAF
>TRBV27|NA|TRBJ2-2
ASSLYMRGNTGELF
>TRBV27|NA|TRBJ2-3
ASSSLVGRIRDTQY
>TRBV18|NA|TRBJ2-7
ASSPRDAYEQY
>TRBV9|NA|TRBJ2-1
ASSVAWAGENEQF
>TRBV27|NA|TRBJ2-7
ASSFSLRHEQY
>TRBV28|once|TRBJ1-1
ASSLSLRAGANTEAF
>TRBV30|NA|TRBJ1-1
AWGKPYTEAF
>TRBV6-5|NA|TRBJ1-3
ASTFQRGNTIY
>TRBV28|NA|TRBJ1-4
ASSGVENRGRDEKLF
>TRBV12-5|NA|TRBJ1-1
ASGRTGQHDIGVNTEAF
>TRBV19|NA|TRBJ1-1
ASSSRLLTEAF
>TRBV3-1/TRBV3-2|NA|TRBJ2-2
ASSRRRREGPGELF
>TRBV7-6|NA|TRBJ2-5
ASSSRQGEQETQY
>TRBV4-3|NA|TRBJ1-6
ASSQDRNVGTGNSPLH
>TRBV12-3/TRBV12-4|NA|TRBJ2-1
ASSLRVDEQF
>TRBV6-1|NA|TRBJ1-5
ASSEARGFGNQPQH
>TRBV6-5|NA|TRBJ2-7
ASRRFVDGSEQY
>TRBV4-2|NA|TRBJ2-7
ASSQDPSSGSWDEQY
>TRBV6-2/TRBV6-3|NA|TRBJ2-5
ASSSDRVETQY
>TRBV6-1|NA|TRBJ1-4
ASSESGGTNEKLF
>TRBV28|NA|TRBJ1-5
ASSFPPGSNQPQH
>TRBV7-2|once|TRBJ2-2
ASRKGTSGIANTGELF
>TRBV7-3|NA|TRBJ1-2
ASSPGTDNPYGYT
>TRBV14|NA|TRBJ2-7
ASSMVQGSYEQY
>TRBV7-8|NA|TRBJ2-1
ASSPWPKRESTGAFYNEQF
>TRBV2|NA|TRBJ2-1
ASSELTGGNEQF
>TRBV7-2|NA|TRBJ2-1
ASSYRSLAQGEQF
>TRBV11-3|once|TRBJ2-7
ASSSRLAGDGEQY
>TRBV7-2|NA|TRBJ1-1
ASSSPDRTEAF
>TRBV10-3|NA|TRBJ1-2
AISPPFRQSGHYGYT
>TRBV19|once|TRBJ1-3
ASSIRQGSGNTIY
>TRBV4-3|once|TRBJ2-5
ASSQGPAYQETQY
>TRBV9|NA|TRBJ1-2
ASSHPTTGANYGYT
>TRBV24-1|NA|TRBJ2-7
ATSGSGSSYEQY
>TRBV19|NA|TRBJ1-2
ASRAGEDYT
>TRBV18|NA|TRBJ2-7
ASSSGTESYEQY
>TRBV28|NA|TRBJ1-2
ASSAFGHRYNYGYT
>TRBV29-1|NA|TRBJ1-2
SVPFGSVPYGYT
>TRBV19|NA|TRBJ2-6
ASNSGANVLT
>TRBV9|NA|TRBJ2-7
ASSVGASGIYEQY
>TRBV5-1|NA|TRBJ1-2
ASSPDRNYGYT
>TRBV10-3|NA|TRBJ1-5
AISDTGSGNQPQH
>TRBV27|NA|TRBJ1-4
ASSLITGGTNEKLF
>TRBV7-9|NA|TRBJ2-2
ASQNRDRVWNTGELF
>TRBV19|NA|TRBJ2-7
ASTTSGRNGEQY
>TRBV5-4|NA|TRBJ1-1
ASRRFGTKTEAF
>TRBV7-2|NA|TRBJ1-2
ASSLEGGRGYT
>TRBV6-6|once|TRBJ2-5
ASTVRLNSRETQY
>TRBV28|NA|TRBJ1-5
ATLGGNSNQPQH
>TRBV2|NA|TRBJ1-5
ASSSRMGGSGKTSNQPQH
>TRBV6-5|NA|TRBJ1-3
ASSSRTRGNTIY